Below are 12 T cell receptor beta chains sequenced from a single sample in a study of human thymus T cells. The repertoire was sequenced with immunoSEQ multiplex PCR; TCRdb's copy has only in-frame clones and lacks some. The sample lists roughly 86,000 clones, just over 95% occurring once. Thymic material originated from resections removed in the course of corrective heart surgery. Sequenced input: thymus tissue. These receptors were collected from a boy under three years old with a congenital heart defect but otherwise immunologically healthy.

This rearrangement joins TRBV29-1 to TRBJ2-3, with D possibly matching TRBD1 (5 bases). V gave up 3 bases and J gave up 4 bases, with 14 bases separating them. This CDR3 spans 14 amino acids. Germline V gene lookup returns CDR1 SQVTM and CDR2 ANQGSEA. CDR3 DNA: TGCAGCGTTGACAGGGCATCCTTGTCAGATACGCAGTATTTT. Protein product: CSVDRASLSDTQYF.

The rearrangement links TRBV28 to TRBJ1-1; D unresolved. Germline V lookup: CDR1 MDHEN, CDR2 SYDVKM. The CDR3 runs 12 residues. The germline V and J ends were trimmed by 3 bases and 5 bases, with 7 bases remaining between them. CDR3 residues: CASSFEATEAFF. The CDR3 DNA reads TGTGCCAGCAGTTTTGAGGCGACTGAAGCTTTCTTT.

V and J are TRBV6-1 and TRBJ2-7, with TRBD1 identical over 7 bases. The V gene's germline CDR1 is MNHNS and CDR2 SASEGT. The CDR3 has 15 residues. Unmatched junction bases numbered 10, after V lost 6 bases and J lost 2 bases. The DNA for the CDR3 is TGTGCCAGCAGCCGATTGACAGGGTGCCCCTACGAGCAGTACTTC. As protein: CASSRLTGCPYEQYF.

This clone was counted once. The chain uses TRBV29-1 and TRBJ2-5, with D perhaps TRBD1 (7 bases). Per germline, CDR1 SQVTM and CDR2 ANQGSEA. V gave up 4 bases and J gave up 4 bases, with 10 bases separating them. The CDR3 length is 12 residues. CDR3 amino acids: CSVGRGLETQYF. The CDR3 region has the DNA TGCAGCGTTGGGAGGGGGCTAGAGACCCAGTACTTC. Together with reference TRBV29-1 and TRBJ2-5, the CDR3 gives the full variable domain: SAVISQKPSRDICQRGTSLTIQCQVDSQVTMMFWYRQQPGQSLTLIATANQGSEATYESGFVIDKFPISRPNLTFSTLTVSNMSPEDSSIYLCSVGRGLETQYFGPGTRLLVL.

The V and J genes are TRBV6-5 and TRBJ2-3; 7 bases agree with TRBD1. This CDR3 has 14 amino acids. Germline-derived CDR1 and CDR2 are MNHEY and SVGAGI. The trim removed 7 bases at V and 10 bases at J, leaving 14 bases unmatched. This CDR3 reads CASKHRDEGAAQYF. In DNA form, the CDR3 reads TGTGCCAGCAAGCACCGGGACGAGGGGGCCGCGCAGTATTTT.

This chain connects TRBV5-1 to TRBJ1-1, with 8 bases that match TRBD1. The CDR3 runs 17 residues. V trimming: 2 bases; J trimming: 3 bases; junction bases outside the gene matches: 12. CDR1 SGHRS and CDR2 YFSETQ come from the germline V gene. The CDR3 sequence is CASSFWGPQGADTEAFF. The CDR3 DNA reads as TGCGCCAGCAGCTTTTGGGGACCTCAGGGGGCCGACACTGAAGCTTTCTTT.

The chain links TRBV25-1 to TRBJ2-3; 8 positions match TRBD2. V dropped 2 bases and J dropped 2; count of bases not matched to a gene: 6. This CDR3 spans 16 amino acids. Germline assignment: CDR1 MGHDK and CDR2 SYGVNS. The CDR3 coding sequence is TGTGCCAGCAGTGAAGGCGGGACTAGGGACACAGATACGCAGTATTTT. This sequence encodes CASSEGGTRDTDTQYF.

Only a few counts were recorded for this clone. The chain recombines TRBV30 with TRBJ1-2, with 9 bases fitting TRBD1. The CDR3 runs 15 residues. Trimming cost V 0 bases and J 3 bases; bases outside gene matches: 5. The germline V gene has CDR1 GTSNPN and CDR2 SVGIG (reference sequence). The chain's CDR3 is CAWSVGTGRHYGYTF. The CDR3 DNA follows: TGTGCCTGGAGTGTAGGGACAGGGCGACACTATGGCTACACCTTC.

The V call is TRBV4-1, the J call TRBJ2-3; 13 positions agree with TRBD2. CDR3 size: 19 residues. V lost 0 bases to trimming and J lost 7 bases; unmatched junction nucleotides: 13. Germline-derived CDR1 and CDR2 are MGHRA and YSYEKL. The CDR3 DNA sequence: TGCGCCAGCAGCCAAGACACTAGCGGGAGGGCCAGGGAAAAGCATACGCAGTATTTT. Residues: CASSQDTSGRAREKHTQYF.

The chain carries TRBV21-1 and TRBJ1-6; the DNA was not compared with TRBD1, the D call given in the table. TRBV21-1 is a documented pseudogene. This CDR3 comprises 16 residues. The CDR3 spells CASSFLKGPTNSPLHF. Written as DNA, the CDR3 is TGTGCCAGCAGCTTTTTGAAGGGGCCGACTAATTCACCCCTCCACTTT.

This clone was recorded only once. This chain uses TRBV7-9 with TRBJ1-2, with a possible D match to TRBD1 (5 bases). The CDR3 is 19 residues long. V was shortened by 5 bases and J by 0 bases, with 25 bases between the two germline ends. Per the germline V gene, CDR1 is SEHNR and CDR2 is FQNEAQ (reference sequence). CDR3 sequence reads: CASSPGMRDPNGANYGYTF. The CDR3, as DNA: TGTGCCAGCAGCCCAGGAATGAGGGACCCCAACGGGGCTAACTATGGCTACACCTTC.

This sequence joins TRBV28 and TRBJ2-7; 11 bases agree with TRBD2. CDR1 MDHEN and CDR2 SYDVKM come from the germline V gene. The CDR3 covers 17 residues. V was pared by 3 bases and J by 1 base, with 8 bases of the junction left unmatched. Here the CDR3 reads CASSFRRGTSGSYEQYF. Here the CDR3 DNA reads TGTGCCAGCAGTTTCCGGAGGGGGACTAGCGGTTCCTACGAGCAGTACTTC.